The source of this T cell receptor beta chain is a study of blood T cells in healthy people across ages. Study conclusions and caveats: There were more naive CD4+ cells and higher diversity in long-lived donors than in aged donors.

Primed by a sample-barcoded 5' primer and a J-beta primer mix, a second PCR proceeded for roughly 7 to 11 cycles. TCRdb fed the 5' RACE reads into MiXCR, producing one record per CDR3 protein. The sample lists around 1,000,000 distinct CDR3 sequences, around two fifths occurring once. This clonotype was seen only a few times. Its antigen is as yet unknown. This CDR3 is 18 amino acids long. J was trimmed by 2 bases and V by 3 bases; bases with no gene match: 14. Sequenced input: blood. This sequence was found in a young man in good health. The chain combines TRBV12-3 or TRBV12-4 with TRBJ2-7, with 9 bases identical to TRBD1. The CDR3 nucleotides are TGTGCCAGCAGTTTGACGTGGTCTGGACAGGGGAAGACCTACGAGCAGTACTTC. Protein: CASSLTWSGQGKTYEQYF.